This T cell receptor beta chain was sequenced during a study of shared clonotypes between healthy human individuals. Study-wide results and limits: Represented diversity (both genetic and exposure-history) was limited by the small number of donors. Approximately 5% was the fraction of naive CD4 clonotypes found shared across a few donors.

Germline V gene sequence: CDR1 SGDLS, CDR2 YYNGEE. V was cut by 3 bases and J by 0 bases, with 13 bases left in between. The CDR3 is 16 amino acids. Each of the donors was a healthy adult who was HIV-negative and had not had a recent acute infection or vaccination. Worth noting for this clone: Its antigen is unknown.

At the deep level, the assay was run. Sequencing used immunoSEQ multiplex PCR; TCRdb keeps in-frame clones, though not all of them. The sample contains 550,000 to 850,000 clones, 74% of which appear only once. The chain links TRBV9 to TRBJ1-3, with a weak D call TRBD1 (6 bases). The TCR was taken from a woman in her 30s in good health. The sample was memory CD4+ T cells sorted from blood. The sample's subset: CD45RA-negative fraction. CDR3 sequence: CASSARDTISGNTIYF. CDR3 coding DNA: TGTGCCAGCAGCGCTAGGGACACAATCTCTGGAAACACCATATATTTT.